This is a list of T cell receptor beta chains from one sample in a study of T cells of healthy individuals. TCRdb ran MiXCR on the 5' RACE reads and lists one entry per CDR3 protein. The repertoire has more than 60,000 distinct CDR3 sequences, around 15% of them found once; the top ten carry about 4.3%. The origin of the receptors is a human donor in good health. CDR3s include the opening cysteine and the closing phenylalanine or tryptophan.

j_call: TRBJ1-6; v_call: TRBV7-2; cdr3_aa: CASSLARTGASPLHF
j_call: TRBJ1-4; v_call: TRBV15; cdr3_aa: CATSRDTGYNEKLFF
j_call: TRBJ2-7; v_call: TRBV25-1; cdr3_aa: CASSDMDRDRYEQYF
j_call: TRBJ1-3; v_call: TRBV12-5; cdr3_aa: CASGTGLAGNTIYF
j_call: TRBJ2-1; v_call: TRBV14; cdr3_aa: CASSKGLAVEQFF
j_call: TRBJ2-1; v_call: TRBV5-1; cdr3_aa: CASSVILGTAPYNEQFF
j_call: TRBJ2-1; v_call: TRBV15; cdr3_aa: CATSRERTYNEQFF
j_call: TRBJ2-4; v_call: TRBV11-2; cdr3_aa: CASTEGQGINIQYF
j_call: TRBJ2-5; v_call: TRBV7-6; cdr3_aa: CASSLMKTQYF
j_call: TRBJ2-7; v_call: TRBV7-3; cdr3_aa: CASSQGDRNEQYF
j_call: TRBJ2-1; v_call: TRBV12-3/TRBV12-4; cdr3_aa: CASSLADPSEQFF
j_call: TRBJ2-3; v_call: TRBV27; cdr3_aa: CASSWGPGGPTDTQYF